What follows describes a single T cell receptor (beta chain). CDR3 size: 16 residues. Germline CDR1 reads SGHAT; CDR2 reads FQNNGV. Unmatched junction bases numbered 5, after V lost 0 bases and J lost 0 bases. Among ophthalmopathy patients, the Clinical Activity Score reached at least 3, the NOSPECS grade reached at least 4, and duration remained under 3 months. Clinical symptoms, serum thyroxine and TRAb, thyroid ultrasound and orbital computed tomography together formed the diagnostic basis. The authors took PBMCs from 9.5 to 10 ml fresh peripheral blood. The data originate from a study of T cells in Graves' hyperthyroidism and ophthalmopathy. Study in general: Peripheral blood specimens were obtained at initial diagnosis, prior to any treatment.

Regions amplified from RNA transcripts were the TCR beta CDR3 regions. TCR CDR3 regions were first amplified by RT-PCR with HTBI primers. MiXCR was run by TCRdb on the multiplex PCR reads, yielding one entry per CDR3 protein. This sample has approximately 600,000 distinct CDR3 sequences, with less than 25% found just once. The specimen was blood. The V and J genes are TRBV11-2 and TRBJ2-7; 7 bases agree with TRBD2. This sequence originates from a man aged 25 to 40 with Graves' ophthalmopathy. CDR3 nucleotides: TGTGCCAGCAGCTTAGAGGCTAGCGGAGGCTCCTACGAGCAGTACTTC. Amino acid sequence: CASSLEASGGSYEQYF.